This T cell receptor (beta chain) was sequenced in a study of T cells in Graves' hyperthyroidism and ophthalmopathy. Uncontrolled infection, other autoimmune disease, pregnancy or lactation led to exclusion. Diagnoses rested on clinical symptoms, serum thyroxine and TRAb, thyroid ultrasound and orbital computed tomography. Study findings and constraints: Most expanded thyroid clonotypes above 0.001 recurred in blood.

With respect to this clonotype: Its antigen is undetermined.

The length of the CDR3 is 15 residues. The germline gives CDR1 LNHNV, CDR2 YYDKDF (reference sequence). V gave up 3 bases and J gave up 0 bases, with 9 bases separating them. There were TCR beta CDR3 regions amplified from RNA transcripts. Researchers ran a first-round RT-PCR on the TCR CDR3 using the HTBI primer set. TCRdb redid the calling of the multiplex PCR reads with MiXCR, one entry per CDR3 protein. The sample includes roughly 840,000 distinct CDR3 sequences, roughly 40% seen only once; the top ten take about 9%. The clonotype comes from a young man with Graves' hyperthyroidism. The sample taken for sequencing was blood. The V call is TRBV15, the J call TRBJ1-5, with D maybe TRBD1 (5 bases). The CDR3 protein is CATSSEGDSNQPQHF. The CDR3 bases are TGTGCCACCAGCAGCGAAGGGGATAGCAATCAGCCCCAGCATTTT.